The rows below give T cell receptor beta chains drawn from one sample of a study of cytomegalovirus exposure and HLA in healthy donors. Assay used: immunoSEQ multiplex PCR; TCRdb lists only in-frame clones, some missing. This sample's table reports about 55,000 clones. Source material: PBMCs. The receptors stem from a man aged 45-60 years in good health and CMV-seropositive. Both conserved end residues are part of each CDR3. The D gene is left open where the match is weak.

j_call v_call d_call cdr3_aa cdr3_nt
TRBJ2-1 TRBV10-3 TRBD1 CAISESIGTGASNEQFF TGTGCCATCAGTGAGTCGATAGGGACAGGGGCTTCTAATGAGCAGTTCTTC
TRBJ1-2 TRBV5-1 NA CASSHGHLPPNYGYTF TGCGCCAGCAGCCATGGACACCTACCACCAAACTATGGCTACACCTTC
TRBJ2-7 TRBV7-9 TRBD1 CASSRQGYEQYF TGTGCCAGCAGCCGACAGGGTTACGAGCAGTACTTC
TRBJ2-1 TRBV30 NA CAWSGGGRGSYNEQFF TGTGCCTGGAGTGGGGGGGGCAGGGGTTCCTACAATGAGCAGTTCTTC
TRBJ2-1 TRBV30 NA CAWTPGLSSYNEQFF TGTGCCTGGACCCCGGGACTCAGCTCCTACAATGAGCAGTTCTTC
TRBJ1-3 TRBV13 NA CASSIQGSTGNTIYF TGTGCCAGCAGCATACAGGGATCAACTGGAAACACCATATATTTT
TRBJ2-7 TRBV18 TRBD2 CASSLGLAGADEQYF TGTGCCAGCTCACTGGGACTAGCGGGAGCCGACGAGCAGTACTTC
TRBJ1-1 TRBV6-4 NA CATRQNTEAFF TGTGCCACCCGACAGAACACTGAAGCTTTCTTT
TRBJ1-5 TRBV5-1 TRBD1 CASSTGQGGKPQHF TGCGCCAGCAGCACTGGACAGGGTGGGAAGCCCCAGCATTTT
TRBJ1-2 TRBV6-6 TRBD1 CASRLQGGYGYTF TGTGCCAGCAGACTACAGGGGGGGTATGGCTACACCTTC
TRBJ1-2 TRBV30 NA CAWSVGGGYTF TGTGCCTGGAGTGTAGGAGGAGGCTACACCTTC
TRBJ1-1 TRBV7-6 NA CASSQGLINTEAFF TGTGCCAGCAGCCAGGGGCTAATAAACACTGAAGCTTTCTTT
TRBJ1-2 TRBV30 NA CAWSQPPARARTF TGTGCCTGGAGCCAACCCCCCGCGAGGGCGAGAACCTTC
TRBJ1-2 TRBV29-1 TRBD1 CSVGQGVNYGYTF TGCAGCGTTGGACAGGGGGTAAACTATGGCTACACCTTC
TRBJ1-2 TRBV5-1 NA CASSTEGGYGYTF TGCGCCAGCAGCACGGAGGGGGGGTATGGCTACACCTTC
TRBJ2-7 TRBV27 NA CASSPQFTYEQYF TGTGCCAGCAGCCCGCAGTTTACCTACGAGCAGTACTTC
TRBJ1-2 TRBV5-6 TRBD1 CASSPQGRLVNYGYTF TGTGCCAGCAGTCCACAGGGGAGGTTGGTGAACTATGGCTACACCTTC
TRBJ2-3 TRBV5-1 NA CASSLVVSGQRTDTQYF TGCGCCAGCAGCTTGGTGGTCAGTGGGCAACGCACAGATACGCAGTATTTT
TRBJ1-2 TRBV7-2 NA CASSELGYGYTF TGTGCCAGCAGCGAACTAGGGTATGGCTACACCTTC
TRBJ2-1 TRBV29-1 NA CSVEGSVSDNEQFF TGCAGCGTTGAAGGTTCGGTTTCCGACAATGAGCAGTTCTTC
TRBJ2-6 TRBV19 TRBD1 CASSSRGQGATGANVLTF TGTGCCAGTAGCTCTAGGGGACAGGGGGCCACTGGGGCCAACGTCCTGACTTTC
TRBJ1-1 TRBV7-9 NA CASSLFSGGSNTEAFF TGTGCCAGCAGCTTATTTTCGGGAGGGTCGAACACTGAAGCTTTCTTT
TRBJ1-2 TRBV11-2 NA CASSRTGKYGYTF TGTGCCAGCAGTCGGACGGGGAAGTATGGCTACACCTTC
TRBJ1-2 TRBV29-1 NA CSVEEQGPYGYTF TGCAGCGTTGAAGAGCAGGGTCCCTATGGCTACACCTTC
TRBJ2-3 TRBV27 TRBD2 CASKMFWASGSTDTQYF TGTGCCAGCAAGATGTTTTGGGCTAGCGGGAGTACAGATACGCAGTATTTT
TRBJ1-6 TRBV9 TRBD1 CASSPSGTANSPLHF TGTGCCAGCAGCCCCTCCGGGACAGCGAATTCACCCCTCCACTTT
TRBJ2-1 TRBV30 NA CAWSGGGRGSDNEQFF TGTGCCTGGAGTGGGGGGGGCAGGGGTTCCGACAATGAGCAGTTCTTC
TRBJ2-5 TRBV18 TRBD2 CASSPRAQLAGGPAQYF TGTGCCAGCTCACCACGCGCCCAACTAGCGGGAGGGCCTGCCCAGTACTTC